The 5 T cell receptor beta chains given below trace back to one sample, sequenced in a study of blood T cells in healthy people across ages. Together with a sample-barcoded 5' primer, a J-beta primer mix was included in a second PCR lasting about 6 to 11 cycles. TCRdb analysed the 5' RACE reads with MiXCR anew, one entry per CDR3 protein. The data hold 1.2 million to 1.5 million distinct CDR3 sequences, with around 59% observed a single time. Sequencing was performed on blood. The receptors come from a man between 18 and 29 years old in good health.

J is TRBJ1-5 and V is TRBV20-1, with 11 bases that match TRBD1. Trimming took 0 bases from V and 6 from J; bases not matched to a gene: 7. Germline loops: CDR1 DFQATT, CDR2 SNEGSKA (reference sequence). The CDR3 spans 16 residues. The CDR3 nucleotides are TGCAGTGCTAGAGATTATAGGACAGGGGGCGGTCAGCCCCAGCATTTT. It translates to CSARDYRTGGGQPQHF.

The genes are TRBV5-1 and TRBJ2-3; the D gene could be TRBD1 or TRBD2 (7 bases each). From germline, CDR1 is SGHRS and CDR2 YFSETQ. The CDR3 is 18 amino acids. V lost 0 bases, J lost 2 bases, and 19 bases lay in between. The CDR3 is CASSLEGRGGINTDTQYF. The CDR3 DNA sequence: TGCGCCAGCAGCTTGGAGGGCAGGGGGGGAATAAACACAGATACGCAGTATTTT.

V usage is TRBV7-8 and J usage is TRBJ2-7; 7 bases match TRBD2. The CDR3 totals 16 residues. Losses at the gene ends were 1 base for V and 2 bases for J; bases not matched to a gene: 8. In germline, CDR1 is SGHVS, CDR2 FQNEAQ. The CDR3 DNA reads TGTGCCAGCAGCTTAGTTCCCGCTAGCGGTACCTACGAGCAGTACTTC. Its protein product is CASSLVPASGTYEQYF.

CDR3 nucleotides: TGTGCCAGCAGCGCGGGACTGGGCACATACAATGAGCAGTTCTTC. Encoded protein: CASSAGLGTYNEQFF. This chain links TRBV7-8 with TRBJ2-1; possibly TRBD2 for D (6 bases). The ends were cut back, 5 bases at V and 4 bases at J, with 15 bases in the middle. The CDR3 covers 15 residues. Germline loops: CDR1 SGHVS, CDR2 FQNEAQ.

The chain combines TRBV6-5 with TRBJ2-6; TRBD2 agrees at 7 bases. The CDR3 loop spans 16 amino acids. With V trimmed by 5 bases and J by 2 bases, 6 bases remained unmatched. CDR1 MNHEY and CDR2 SVGAGI come from the germline V gene. Here the CDR3 DNA reads TGTGCCAGCAGTCGAGCGGGAAATGCTGGGGCCAACGTCCTGACTTTC. This codes for CASSRAGNAGANVLTF.